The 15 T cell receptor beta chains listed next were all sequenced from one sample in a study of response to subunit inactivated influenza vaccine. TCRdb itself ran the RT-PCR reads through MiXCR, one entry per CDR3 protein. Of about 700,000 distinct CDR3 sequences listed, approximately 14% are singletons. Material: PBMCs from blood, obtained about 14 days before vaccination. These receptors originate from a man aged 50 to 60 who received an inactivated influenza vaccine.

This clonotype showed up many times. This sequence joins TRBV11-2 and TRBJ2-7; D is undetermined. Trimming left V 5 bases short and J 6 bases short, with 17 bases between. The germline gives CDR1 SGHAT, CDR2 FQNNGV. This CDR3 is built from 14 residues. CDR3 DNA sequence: TGTGCCAGCAGCCTCCGAGGCAGTATTGGCGAGCAGTACTTC. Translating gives CASSLRGSIGEQYF.

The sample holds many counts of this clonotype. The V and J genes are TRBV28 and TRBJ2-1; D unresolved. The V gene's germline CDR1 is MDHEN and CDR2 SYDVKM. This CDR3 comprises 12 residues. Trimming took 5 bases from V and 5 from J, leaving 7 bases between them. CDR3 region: CASSPIHNEQFF. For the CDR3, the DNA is TGTGCCAGCAGTCCGATTCACAATGAGCAGTTCTTC.

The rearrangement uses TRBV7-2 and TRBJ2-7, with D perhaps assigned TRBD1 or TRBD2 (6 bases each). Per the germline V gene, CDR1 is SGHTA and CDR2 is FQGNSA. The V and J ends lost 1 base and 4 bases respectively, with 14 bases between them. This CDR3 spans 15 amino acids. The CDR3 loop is CASSLDPGALYEQYF. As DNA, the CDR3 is TGTGCCAGCAGCTTAGATCCGGGGGCACTGTACGAGCAGTACTTC.

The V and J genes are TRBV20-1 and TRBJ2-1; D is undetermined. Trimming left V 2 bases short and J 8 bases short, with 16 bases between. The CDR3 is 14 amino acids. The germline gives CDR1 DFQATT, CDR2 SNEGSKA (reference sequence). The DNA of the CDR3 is TGCAGTGCTAGACCTCAACGCGCGTATGATGAGCAGTTCTTC. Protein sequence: CSARPQRAYDEQFF.

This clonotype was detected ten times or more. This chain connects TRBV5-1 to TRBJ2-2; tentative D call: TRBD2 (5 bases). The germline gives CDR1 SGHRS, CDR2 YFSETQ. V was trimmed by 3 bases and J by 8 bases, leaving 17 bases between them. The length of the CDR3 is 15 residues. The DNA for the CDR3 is TGCGCCAGCAGCTACAGTGAAGCGAGGGTTGGGGAGCTGTTTTTT. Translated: CASSYSEARVGELFF.

The CDR3 DNA reads as TGCAGTGCTAGAGAGCAGGATACGCAGTATTTT. Protein product: CSAREQDTQYF. The V call is TRBV20-1, the J call TRBJ2-3; D is undetermined. The germline V gene encodes CDR1 DFQATT and CDR2 SNEGSKA (reference sequence). Trimming left V 0 bases short and J 6 bases short, with 4 bases between. There are 11 residues in the CDR3.

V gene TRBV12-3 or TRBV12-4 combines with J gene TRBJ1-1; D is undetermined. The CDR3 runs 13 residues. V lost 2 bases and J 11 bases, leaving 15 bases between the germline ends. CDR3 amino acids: CASSLISPGLAFF. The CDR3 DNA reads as TGTGCCAGCAGTTTAATCAGTCCCGGGCTGGCTTTCTTT.

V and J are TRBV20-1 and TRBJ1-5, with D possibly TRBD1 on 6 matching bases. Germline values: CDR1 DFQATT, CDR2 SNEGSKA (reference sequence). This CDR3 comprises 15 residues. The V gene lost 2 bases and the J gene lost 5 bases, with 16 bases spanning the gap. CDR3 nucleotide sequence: TGCAGTGCTAGAAGGGGGGGCATAGCTCATCAGCCCCAGCATTTT. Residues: CSARRGGIAHQPQHF.

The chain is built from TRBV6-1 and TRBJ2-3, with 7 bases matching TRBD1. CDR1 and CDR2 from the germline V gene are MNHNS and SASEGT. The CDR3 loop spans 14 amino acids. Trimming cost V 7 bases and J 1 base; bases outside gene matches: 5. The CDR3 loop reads CASTGGLRTDTQYF. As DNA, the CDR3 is TGTGCCAGCACAGGGGGTCTTCGCACAGATACGCAGTATTTT.

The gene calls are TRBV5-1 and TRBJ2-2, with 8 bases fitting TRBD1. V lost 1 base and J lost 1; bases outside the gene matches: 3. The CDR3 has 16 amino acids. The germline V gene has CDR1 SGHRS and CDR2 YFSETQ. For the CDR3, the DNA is TGCGCCAGCAGCTTGATGGGGACAGGGAACACCGGGGAGCTGTTTTTT. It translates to CASSLMGTGNTGELFF.

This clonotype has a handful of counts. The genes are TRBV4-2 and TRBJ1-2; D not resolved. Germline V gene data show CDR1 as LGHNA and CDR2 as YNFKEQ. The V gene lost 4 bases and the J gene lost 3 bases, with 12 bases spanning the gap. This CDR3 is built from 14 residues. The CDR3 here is CASSPPRADYGYTF. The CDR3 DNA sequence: TGTGCCAGCAGCCCGCCCCGGGCAGACTATGGCTACACCTTC.

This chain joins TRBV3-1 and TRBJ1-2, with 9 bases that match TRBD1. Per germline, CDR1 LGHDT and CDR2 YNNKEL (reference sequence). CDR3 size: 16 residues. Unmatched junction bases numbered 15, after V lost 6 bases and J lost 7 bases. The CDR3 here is CASRDYPGQGTAGYTF. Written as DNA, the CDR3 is TGTGCCAGCAGGGACTATCCGGGACAGGGTACGGCTGGCTACACCTTC.

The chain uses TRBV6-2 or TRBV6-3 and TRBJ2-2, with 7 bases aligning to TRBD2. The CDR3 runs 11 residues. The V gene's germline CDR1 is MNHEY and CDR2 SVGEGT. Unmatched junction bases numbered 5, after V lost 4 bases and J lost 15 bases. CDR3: CASSFGTKLFF. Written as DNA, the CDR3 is TGTGCCAGCAGTTTCGGGACTAAATTGTTTTTT.

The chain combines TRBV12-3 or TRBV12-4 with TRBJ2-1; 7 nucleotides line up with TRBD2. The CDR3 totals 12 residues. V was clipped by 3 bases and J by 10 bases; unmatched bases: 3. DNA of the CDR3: TGTGCCAGCAGTTTTGGGACTACCGAGCAGTTCTTC. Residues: CASSFGTTEQFF.

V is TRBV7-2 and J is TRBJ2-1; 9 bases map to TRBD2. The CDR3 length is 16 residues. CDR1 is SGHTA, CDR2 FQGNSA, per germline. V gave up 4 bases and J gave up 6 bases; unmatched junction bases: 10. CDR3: CASSSGVRGGINEQFF. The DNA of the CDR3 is TGTGCCAGCAGCTCGGGAGTGCGGGGGGGCATCAATGAGCAGTTCTTC. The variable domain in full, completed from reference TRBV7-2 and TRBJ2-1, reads GAGVSQSPSNKVTEKGKDVELRCDPISGHTALYWYRQSLGQGLEFLIYFQGNSAPDKSGLPSDRFSAERTGGSVSTLTIQRTQQEDSAVYLCASSSGVRGGINEQFFGPGTRLTVL.